The present T cell receptor beta chain was sequenced within a study of long-term antiretroviral therapy in people with HIV. This CDR3 contains 15 residues. The V segment lost 10 bases and the J segment 5 bases; nucleotides outside the gene matches: 15. Germline loops: CDR1 KGHSH, CDR2 LQKENI. The authors ran the immunoSEQ assay, v3.0, at survey level. Assay: immunoSEQ multiplex PCR; the TCRdb copy retains only in-frame clones and omits some. There are under 45,000 clones in the sample; roughly nine tenths occur only once, and about 4% lies in the top ten. The TCR sequence derives from a woman in her 50s with HIV. The chain recombines TRBV18 with TRBJ2-7, with TRBD1 matching 9 bases. This sample comprised unsorted PBMCs, obtained 1.2 years after starting antiretroviral therapy. CDR3 amino acids: CATRPPGTGTHEQYF. The CDR3 DNA is TGTGCCACCAGACCTCCCGGGACAGGGACCCACGAGCAGTACTTC. Filled out from reference TRBV18 and TRBJ2-7, the complete variable domain reads NAGVMQNPRHLVRRRGQEARLRCSPMKGHSHVYWYRQLPEEGLKFMVYLQKENIIDESGMPKERFSAEFPKEGPSILRIQQVVRGDSAAYFCATRPPGTGTHEQYFGPGTRLTVT.